This T cell receptor (beta chain) is drawn from a study of T cell changes during pregnancy in multiple sclerosis. Generated by immunoSEQ multiplex PCR, the TCRdb table keeps only in-frame clones and is missing some. The table lists tens of thousands of clones, approximately 92% of them singletons, with 0.7% to 1% in the top ten. The TCR comes from a female donor with multiple sclerosis, enrolled in a pregnancy study. The material was peripheral blood, obtained in the first trimester of pregnancy.

The CDR3 here is CASSSRPYGYTF. As DNA, the CDR3 is TGTGCCAGCAGCTCGAGGCCCTATGGCTACACCTTC. V gene TRBV5-5 combines with J gene TRBJ1-2; D is uncertain. The V gene lost 3 bases and the J gene lost 4 bases, with 7 bases spanning the gap. Germline assignment: CDR1 SGHKS and CDR2 YYEKEE (reference sequence). The length of the CDR3 is 12 residues.